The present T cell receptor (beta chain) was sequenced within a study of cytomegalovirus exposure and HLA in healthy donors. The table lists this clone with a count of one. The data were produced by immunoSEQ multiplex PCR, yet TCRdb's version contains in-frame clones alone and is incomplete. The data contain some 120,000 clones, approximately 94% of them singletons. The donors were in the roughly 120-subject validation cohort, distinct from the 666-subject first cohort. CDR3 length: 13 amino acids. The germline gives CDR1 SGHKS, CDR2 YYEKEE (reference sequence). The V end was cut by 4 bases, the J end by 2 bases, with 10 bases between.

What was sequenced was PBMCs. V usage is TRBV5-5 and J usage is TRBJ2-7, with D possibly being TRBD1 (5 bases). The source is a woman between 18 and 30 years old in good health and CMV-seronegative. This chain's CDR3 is CASSPPGPYEQYF. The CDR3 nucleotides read TGTGCCAGCAGCCCTCCAGGGCCCTACGAGCAGTACTTC.